Listed below are T cell receptor beta chains from one sample, sequenced in a study of cytomegalovirus exposure and HLA in healthy donors. Profiled with immunoSEQ multiplex PCR; TCRdb holds only in-frame clones, not every one. Of a few hundred thousand clones detected, roughly 85% appear once; the ten largest clones hold 0.95% to 1.1%. The specimen was PBMCs. The source is a woman in her late teens or twenties in good health and CMV-seronegative. Each CDR3 is given with its conserved first and last residue. The D gene is left open where the match is weak. Clone size is given for some rows only: seen once, a few or many times, or a class if the clone is expanded.

TRBV18	TRBJ2-7	.	.	TGTGCCAGCTCAGGCACTAGCACGGGCGACGAGCAGTACTTC	CASSGTSTGDEQYF
TRBV18	TRBJ2-5	TRBD2	.	TGTGCCAGCTCACCAAGGACTAGCGGGGTAGGAGAGACCCAGTACTTC	CASSPRTSGVGETQYF
TRBV5-1	TRBJ2-3	.	.	TGCGCCAGCAGCTTCACAGGGAAAAGCACAGATACGCAGTATTTT	CASSFTGKSTDTQYF
TRBV6-4	TRBJ2-3	.	once	TGTGCCAGCAGCCACAGGGATACAGATACGCAGTATTTT	CASSHRDTDTQYF
TRBV7-6	TRBJ2-5	.	.	TGTGCCAGCAGCTTAGGCTTTAGTCATACGAAGGAGACCCAGTACTTC	CASSLGFSHTKETQYF
TRBV4-1	TRBJ2-7	TRBD2	.	TGCGCCAGCAGCCATAGTAGCGGGAGGCCCCTCTCCTACGAGCAGTACTTC	CASSHSSGRPLSYEQYF
TRBV28	TRBJ2-1	TRBD1	.	TGTGCCAGCAGTTGGACAGGGGGCAGAGGGTCCTACAATGAGCAGTTCTTC	CASSWTGGRGSYNEQFF
TRBV11-2	TRBJ2-1	TRBD2	.	TGTGCCAGCAGATTAGGGTCTAGCGGGAGGAATGAGCAGTTCTTC	CASRLGSSGRNEQFF
TRBV5-1	TRBJ1-6	.	once	TGCGCCAGCAGCTTGGGAGGGCCCCCTTCACCCCTCCACTTT	CASSLGGPPSPLHF
TRBV11-3	TRBJ1-1	TRBD1	.	TGTGCCAGCAGCCCGGATATTCGACAGGGGGCGGAATTT	CASSPDIRQGAEF
TRBV10-3	TRBJ2-1	TRBD1	.	TGTGCCATCAGGATACAGGGGAGTGAGCAGTTCTTC	CAIRIQGSEQFF
TRBV30	TRBJ1-5	.	.	TGTGCCTCGGGAGAGGCGGGTGGTCAGCCCCAGCATTTT	CASGEAGGQPQHF
TRBV5-1	TRBJ1-4	.	.	TGCGCCAGCAGCTTGTTCCAGGGATCAACTAATGAAAAACTGTTTTTT	CASSLFQGSTNEKLFF
TRBV11-3	TRBJ2-7	TRBD1	.	TGTGCCAGCAGCTACACAGGGGACGAGCAGTACTTC	CASSYTGDEQYF
TRBV30	TRBJ1-1	.	.	TGTGCCTGGATAAGAGGGCGGTACCGGAGTACTGAAGCTTTCTTT	CAWIRGRYRSTEAFF
TRBV7-3	TRBJ2-2	.	.	TGTGCCAGCAGCTCGACAGGGAACACCGGGGAGCTGTTTTTT	CASSSTGNTGELFF
TRBV5-1	TRBJ2-1	TRBD2	.	TGCGCCAGCAGCTCGTGGAAGGGCGCTAGCGGGAATACTTTCTACAATGAGCAGTTCTTC	CASSSWKGASGNTFYNEQFF
TRBV19	TRBJ2-1	.	.	TGTGCCAGTACCGGGGGAAGCTCCTACAATGAGCAGTTCTTC	CASTGGSSYNEQFF
TRBV13	TRBJ2-2	TRBD2	.	TGTGCCAGCAGCTTAACGCTAGCGGGAGGGAACACCGGGGAGCTGTTTTTT	CASSLTLAGGNTGELFF
TRBV27	TRBJ2-7	TRBD1	.	TGTGCCAGCAGTCCACACCACCTAGGGGACAGGGGCTACGAGCAGTACTTC	CASSPHHLGDRGYEQYF
TRBV5-4	TRBJ1-6	TRBD1	.	TGTGCCAGCAGCTCATTAACCCGGGACAGGGGTCCTCATAATTCACCCCTCCACTTT	CASSSLTRDRGPHNSPLHF
TRBV19	TRBJ2-1	.	.	TGTGCCAGTAGCCCAATTGACACCAACTACAATGAGCAGTTCTTC	CASSPIDTNYNEQFF